This T cell receptor beta chain was identified in a study of T cells in Graves' hyperthyroidism and ophthalmopathy. Germline CDR1 and CDR2: MDHEN and SYDVKM. Trimming removed 7 bases at V and 3 bases at J, with 10 bases between. This CDR3 has 12 amino acids. RNA transcripts were the template for amplifying TCR beta CDR3 regions. TCR CDR3 underwent first-round RT-PCR with the HTBI primer set. A single record per CDR3 protein comes from TCRdb applying MiXCR to the multiplex PCR reads. The sample includes over 650,000 distinct CDR3 sequences, approximately 16% of them seen just once. Study-wide points: Most thyroid clonotypes that were expanded above 0.001 also turned up in blood. From stable hyperthyroidism, ophthalmopathy was separated by a 13 V-J model.

On this clonotype itself: Its antigen is as yet unknown.

Exclusion followed for patients with uncontrolled infection, other autoimmune disease, pregnancy or lactation. Used for diagnoses were clinical symptoms, serum thyroxine and TRAb, thyroid ultrasound and orbital computed tomography. The chain combines TRBV28 with TRBJ2-7; possibly TRBD1 for D (6 bases). This TCR came from a man aged 18-30 years with Graves' hyperthyroidism. Sequenced input: blood. CDR3 region: CASKDSFYEQYF. The CDR3 DNA sequence: TGTGCCAGCAAGGACAGCTTCTACGAGCAGTACTTC.